The following is a T cell receptor beta chain sequence with its context. The CDR3 length is 18 residues. Germline V gives CDR1 SGHTA, CDR2 FQGNSA. J lost 7 bases, V lost 4 bases, and 19 bases had no gene match. The data were obtained in a study of blood T cell repertoires in COVID-19. At the level of the study: Donors in the United States, Italy and Spain gave samples during acute or convalescent COVID-19. PBMCs, B-cell-depleted T cells, or T cells were the source of the cDNA or gDNA that made up the material.

TCRdb keeps only in-frame clones here, not all; method: immunoSEQ multiplex PCR. The sample shows over 75,000 clones, 90% of them seen only once. This sequence originates from a human donor with active COVID-19. The donor label of this sample is uncertain. The specimen was peripheral blood. The V call is TRBV7-2, the J call TRBJ2-7; 10 positions agree with TRBD1. The CDR3 DNA sequence: TGTGCCAGCAGCTCCCCCCGGTTCTCCGGGACAGGGGCGAGTGAGCAGTACTTC. Protein sequence: CASSSPRFSGTGASEQYF.